This is a list of T cell receptor beta chains from one sample in a study of immune evolution from preneoplasia to lung adenocarcinoma. Libraries were prepared by immunoSEQ multiplex PCR; TCRdb keeps only in-frame clonotypes and omits some of them. The table lists thousands of clones, roughly 80% of them singletons. The sample comprised FFPE atypical adenomatous hyperplasia tissue from the lung. These receptors were collected from a donor at least 70 years old with lung adenocarcinoma. Some clones in this sample may be carry-over from other donors' samples. Both conserved end residues are part of each CDR3. Fields, in order: V gene, D gene, clone size, J gene, CDR3 protein, CDR3 DNA. The D gene is left open where the match is weak. Size is stated for part of the rows, as once, few or many counts, or as a class when the clone is expanded.

v_call: TRBV30
d_call: -
clone_size: -
j_call: TRBJ1-5
cdr3_aa: CAWSTLGGARRPQHF
cdr3_nt: TGTGCCTGGAGTACGTTGGGGGGGGCAAGGAGGCCCCAGCATTTT

v_call: TRBV29-1
d_call: -
clone_size: -
j_call: TRBJ2-3
cdr3_aa: CSVEEETAKQYF
cdr3_nt: TGCAGCGTTGAAGAGGAGACAGCTAAACAGTATTTT

v_call: TRBV7-9
d_call: TRBD1
clone_size: -
j_call: TRBJ1-2
cdr3_aa: CASGTGGVNYGYTF
cdr3_nt: TGTGCCAGCGGGACAGGGGGCGTTAACTATGGCTACACCTTC

v_call: TRBV30
d_call: -
clone_size: -
j_call: TRBJ1-4
cdr3_aa: CAWSVRQNNEKLFF
cdr3_nt: TGTGCCTGGAGTGTTCGGCAGAATAATGAAAAACTGTTTTTT

v_call: TRBV7-8
d_call: -
clone_size: -
j_call: TRBJ1-5
cdr3_aa: CASSFGQGSQPQHF
cdr3_nt: TGTGCCAGCAGCTTTGGCCAGGGGAGCCAGCCCCAGCATTTT

v_call: TRBV19
d_call: -
clone_size: -
j_call: TRBJ2-7
cdr3_aa: CASTPGTASSYEQYF
cdr3_nt: TGTGCCAGTACTCCCGGGACGGCGAGCTCCTACGAGCAGTACTTC

v_call: TRBV2
d_call: -
clone_size: -
j_call: TRBJ2-5
cdr3_aa: CASSPQETQYF
cdr3_nt: TGTGCCAGCAGTCCCCAAGAGACCCAGTACTTC

v_call: TRBV11-3
d_call: -
clone_size: -
j_call: TRBJ1-2
cdr3_aa: CASSPGRYYGYTF
cdr3_nt: TGTGCCAGCAGCCCGGGACGGTACTATGGCTACACCTTC

v_call: TRBV9
d_call: -
clone_size: -
j_call: TRBJ2-7
cdr3_aa: CASSRRDPSYEQYF
cdr3_nt: TGTGCCAGCAGCAGGCGGGACCCGTCCTACGAGCAGTACTTC

v_call: TRBV4-2
d_call: -
clone_size: few
j_call: TRBJ1-4
cdr3_aa: CASSPQGNEKLFF
cdr3_nt: TGTGCCAGCAGCCCCCAGGGGAATGAAAAACTGTTTTTT

v_call: TRBV7-9
d_call: TRBD2
clone_size: -
j_call: TRBJ2-3
cdr3_aa: CASSSGLAASTDTQYF
cdr3_nt: TGTGCCAGCAGCTCCGGACTAGCGGCTAGCACAGATACGCAGTATTTT

v_call: TRBV28
d_call: -
clone_size: few
j_call: TRBJ1-4
cdr3_aa: CASSPHRPTNEKLFF
cdr3_nt: TGTGCCAGCAGTCCACACAGACCAACTAATGAAAAACTGTTTTTT

v_call: TRBV4-1
d_call: -
clone_size: -
j_call: TRBJ2-7
cdr3_aa: CASSQEGDRYEQYF
cdr3_nt: TGCGCCAGCAGCCAAGAGGGAGATCGCTACGAGCAGTACTTC

v_call: TRBV9
d_call: -
clone_size: -
j_call: TRBJ1-3
cdr3_aa: CASSVEGGGNTIYF
cdr3_nt: TGTGCCAGCAGCGTAGAGGGAGGTGGAAACACCATATATTTT

v_call: TRBV4-1
d_call: -
clone_size: -
j_call: TRBJ1-2
cdr3_aa: CASSQAGYGYTF
cdr3_nt: TGCGCCAGCAGCCAGGCGGGATATGGCTACACCTTC

v_call: TRBV19
d_call: -
clone_size: -
j_call: TRBJ2-7
cdr3_aa: CASSISPGYEQYF
cdr3_nt: TGTGCCAGTAGTATCTCGCCTGGCTACGAGCAGTACTTC

v_call: TRBV6-1
d_call: -
clone_size: -
j_call: TRBJ2-7
cdr3_aa: CASVRASDYEQYF
cdr3_nt: TGTGCCAGCGTCCGGGCTAGCGATTACGAGCAGTACTTC

v_call: TRBV19
d_call: -
clone_size: few
j_call: TRBJ2-2
cdr3_aa: CASKRQLTGELFF
cdr3_nt: TGTGCCAGTAAGCGGCAACTTACCGGGGAGCTGTTTTTT

v_call: TRBV7-2
d_call: -
clone_size: -
j_call: TRBJ1-2
cdr3_aa: CASSSGPTYGYTF
cdr3_nt: TGTGCCAGCAGCTCGGGACCGACTTATGGCTACACCTTC

v_call: TRBV9
d_call: -
clone_size: once
j_call: TRBJ1-6
cdr3_aa: CASSVVSWGLHF
cdr3_nt: TGTGCCAGCAGCGTAGTCTCATGGGGCCTCCACTTT

v_call: TRBV29-1
d_call: TRBD1
clone_size: -
j_call: TRBJ2-7
cdr3_aa: CSVSHRGYEQYF
cdr3_nt: TGCAGCGTTAGTCACAGGGGCTACGAGCAGTACTTC

v_call: TRBV4-2
d_call: -
clone_size: -
j_call: TRBJ2-7
cdr3_aa: CASSQDWGIPYEQYF
cdr3_nt: TGTGCCAGCAGCCAAGACTGGGGTATCCCCTACGAGCAGTACTTC

v_call: TRBV5-1
d_call: -
clone_size: once
j_call: TRBJ2-3
cdr3_aa: CASSLAAGADTQYF
cdr3_nt: TGCGCCAGCAGCTTGGCTGCGGGTGCAGATACGCAGTATTTT

v_call: TRBV29-1
d_call: -
clone_size: -
j_call: TRBJ1-1
cdr3_aa: CSVEPPRAFF
cdr3_nt: TGCAGCGTTGAACCCCCCAGAGCTTTCTTT

v_call: TRBV27
d_call: TRBD2
clone_size: few
j_call: TRBJ2-7
cdr3_aa: CASKISGGYYEQYF
cdr3_nt: TGTGCCAGCAAGATCAGCGGGGGTTACTACGAGCAGTACTTC

v_call: TRBV6-6
d_call: -
clone_size: -
j_call: TRBJ1-2
cdr3_aa: CASSYSSGHGYTF
cdr3_nt: TGTGCCAGCAGTTACTCGAGTGGCCATGGCTACACCTTC

v_call: TRBV10-3
d_call: TRBD2
clone_size: once
j_call: TRBJ2-7
cdr3_aa: CAISEGLADLSYEQYF
cdr3_nt: TGTGCCATCAGTGAGGGACTAGCGGACCTCTCCTACGAGCAGTACTTC

v_call: TRBV14
d_call: -
clone_size: -
j_call: TRBJ1-1
cdr3_aa: CASSQGRGYFTEAFF
cdr3_nt: TGTGCCAGCAGCCAAGGGAGAGGGTATTTCACTGAAGCTTTCTTT

v_call: TRBV28
d_call: -
clone_size: -
j_call: TRBJ2-4
cdr3_aa: CASSLGGTEAKNIQYF
cdr3_nt: TGTGCCAGCAGTTTAGGTGGGACCGAAGCCAAAAACATTCAGTACTTC

v_call: TRBV29-1
d_call: -
clone_size: -
j_call: TRBJ1-2
cdr3_aa: CSVLSNYGYTF
cdr3_nt: TGCAGCGTTCTTTCTAACTATGGCTACACCTTC

v_call: TRBV10-2
d_call: -
clone_size: -
j_call: TRBJ1-6
cdr3_aa: CASKEGLFDSPLHF
cdr3_nt: TGCGCCAGCAAAGAGGGTCTTTTTGATTCACCCCTCCACTTT

v_call: TRBV7-2
d_call: -
clone_size: -
j_call: TRBJ2-7
cdr3_aa: CASSSRDPWDEQYF
cdr3_nt: TGTGCCAGCAGTTCTCGGGATCCTTGGGACGAGCAGTACTTC

v_call: TRBV7-2
d_call: -
clone_size: -
j_call: TRBJ1-5
cdr3_aa: CASSLVEENSNQPQHF
cdr3_nt: TGTGCCAGCAGCTTAGTGGAAGAAAATAGCAATCAGCCCCAGCATTTT

v_call: TRBV30
d_call: -
clone_size: -
j_call: TRBJ2-7
cdr3_aa: CAWSIGLNYEQYF
cdr3_nt: TGTGCCTGGAGTATAGGACTTAACTACGAGCAGTACTTC

v_call: TRBV10-3
d_call: -
clone_size: -
j_call: TRBJ1-2
cdr3_aa: CAISDGVLYGYTF
cdr3_nt: TGTGCCATCAGTGATGGGGTTCTCTATGGCTACACCTTC

v_call: TRBV5-4
d_call: TRBD1
clone_size: -
j_call: TRBJ2-7
cdr3_aa: CASSPDRVAYEQYF
cdr3_nt: TGTGCCAGCAGCCCGGACAGGGTGGCCTACGAGCAGTACTTC

v_call: TRBV7-8
d_call: TRBD2
clone_size: -
j_call: TRBJ2-7
cdr3_aa: CASRPERGPSYEQYF
cdr3_nt: TGTGCCAGCAGGCCGGAGCGGGGTCCCTCCTACGAGCAGTACTTC